These T cell receptor beta chains were read from a single sample in a study of T cell changes during pregnancy in multiple sclerosis. Produced via immunoSEQ multiplex PCR; TCRdb's table is partial and in-frame only. The table has some 80,000 clones, 92% seen once; the top ten hold almost 1.5%. Sequencing was performed on peripheral blood, taken before pregnancy. These receptors were collected from a female donor with multiple sclerosis, enrolled in a pregnancy study. Each CDR3 is given with its conserved first and last residue. A D gene is named only where the DNA matches it firmly. Expanded clones are given a class, and other clones once, few, many or no size at all.

V gene,D gene,clone size,J gene,CDR3 DNA,CDR3 protein
TRBV5-6,.,.,TRBJ2-3,TGTGCCAGCAGCTTAGGTCCAGGGACTGGCACAGATACGCAGTATTTT,CASSLGPGTGTDTQYF
TRBV19,TRBD2,.,TRBJ2-7,TGTGCCAGTAGTATCGCGTCTAGCGGGCTTTACGAGCAGTACTTC,CASSIASSGLYEQYF
TRBV19,TRBD2,once,TRBJ2-2,TGTGCCATCAGCGGGGGCACCGGGGAGCTGTTTTTT,CAISGGTGELFF
TRBV7-6,.,.,TRBJ1-1,TGTGCCAGCAGCCCCACGGGGGCTGAAGCTTTCTTT,CASSPTGAEAFF
TRBV5-4,TRBD1,once,TRBJ1-2,TGTGCCAGCAGCTCCCGGACAGGATCCGGCTACACCTTC,CASSSRTGSGYTF
TRBV4-1,.,.,TRBJ2-3,TGCGCCAGCAGCCCCCTGAGTGGGCTCACAGATACGCAGTATTTT,CASSPLSGLTDTQYF
TRBV4-1,TRBD1,.,TRBJ1-5,TGCGCCAGCAGCCAAGATGGGGGCAGGGGGCTTCAGCCCCAGCATTTT,CASSQDGGRGLQPQHF
TRBV7-9,.,.,TRBJ1-2,TGTGCCAGCAGCTTAGGTCAGGGGAATGGCTACACCTTC,CASSLGQGNGYTF
TRBV4-1,TRBD1,.,TRBJ1-4,TGCGCCAGCAGCCAAGATCCGGGGACAGTTCAATCAACTAATGAAAAACTGTTTTTT,CASSQDPGTVQSTNEKLFF
TRBV7-9,.,.,TRBJ2-2,TGTGCCAGCAGCTTAGCCGAGGTCACCGGGGAGCTGTTTTTT,CASSLAEVTGELFF
TRBV10-2,.,.,TRBJ1-5,TGCGCCAGCAGTGACAGTTCCAGAAGCAATCAGCCCCAGCATTTT,CASSDSSRSNQPQHF
TRBV7-3,.,.,TRBJ1-1,TGTGCCAGCAGCTCTTGGGACAAGCCCGCTTTCTTT,CASSSWDKPAFF